The 7 T cell receptor beta chains below come from one sample, sequenced in a study of blood T cell repertoires in COVID-19. Data came from immunoSEQ multiplex PCR; TCRdb stores just in-frame clones and leaves some out. Seen here are about 59,000 clones, around 91% observed once, and the top ten hold approximately 8.1%. The sample comprised peripheral blood. These receptors were obtained from a human donor in a cohort sampled during active COVID-19.

The gene calls are TRBV10-3 and TRBJ2-7; D perhaps matches TRBD2 (6 bases). Trimming took 4 bases from V and 5 from J, leaving 12 bases between them. Germline CDR1 reads ENHRY; CDR2 reads SYGVKD. The CDR3 totals 13 residues. The CDR3: CAISGGEFDEQYF. The CDR3 nucleotides are TGTGCCATCAGTGGGGGGGAATTCGACGAGCAGTACTTC.

CDR3 in amino acids: CASSAGLTDTQYF. For the CDR3, the DNA is TGTGCCAGCTCCGCGGGCCTTACAGATACGCAGTATTTT. This sequence joins TRBV6-5 and TRBJ2-3; tentatively, D is TRBD2 (5 bases). Germline lookup yields CDR1 MNHEY and CDR2 SVGAGI. V shed 8 bases and J shed 3 bases, with 12 bases lying between them. The CDR3 runs 13 residues.

The CDR3 protein is CAISEWGDEAFF. The CDR3 nucleotides read TGTGCCATCAGTGAATGGGGGGATGAAGCTTTCTTT. The J gene is TRBJ1-1, the V gene TRBV10-3, with D possibly TRBD1 on 5 matching bases. The CDR3 contains 12 residues. Trimming took 3 bases from V and 7 from J, leaving 9 bases between them. CDR1 ENHRY and CDR2 SYGVKD come from the germline V gene.

The J gene is TRBJ2-7, the V gene TRBV12-3 or TRBV12-4, with 9 bases lining up with TRBD2. Losses at the gene ends were 6 bases for V and 2 bases for J; bases not matched to a gene: 2. CDR3 length: 13 residues. For the CDR3, the DNA is TGTGCCAGCAGGACTAGCGGAACCTACGAGCAGTACTTC. This sequence encodes CASRTSGTYEQYF.

This rearrangement joins TRBV6-4 to TRBJ2-7; D is unclear. Trimming took off 3 bases at V and 2 bases at J, with 8 bases between the two ends. Germline assignment: CDR1 MRHNA and CDR2 SNTAGT. This CDR3 has 13 amino acids. CDR3 bases: TGTGCCAGCAGTGATTCCCTTACCTACGAGCAGTACTTC. Protein sequence: CASSDSLTYEQYF.

The V call is TRBV4-2, the J call TRBJ2-4; a possible D gene is TRBD2 (6 bases). V was shortened by 1 base and J by 10 bases, with 17 bases between the two germline ends. The CDR3 loop spans 15 amino acids. CDR1 and CDR2 from the germline V gene are LGHNA and YNFKEQ. This CDR3 reads CASSQVHEGRRIQYF. CDR3 nucleotide sequence: TGTGCCAGCAGCCAAGTACATGAGGGGAGGAGGATTCAGTACTTC.

In DNA form, the CDR3 reads TGTGCCAGTAGCTTTGGACAGCTCGCCTCCTACGAGCAGTACTTC. Encoded protein: CASSFGQLASYEQYF. This chain links TRBV19 with TRBJ2-7; D possibly corresponds to TRBD1 (6 bases). This CDR3 contains 15 residues. Trimming stripped 6 bases from V and 0 bases from J, with 15 bases between. The germline V gene has CDR1 LNHDA and CDR2 SQIVND (reference sequence). The complete variable domain, with remaining parts taken from reference TRBV19 and TRBJ2-7, reads DGGITQSPKYLFRKEGQNVTLSCEQNLNHDAMYWYRQDPGQGLRLIYYSQIVNDFQKGDIAEGYSVSREKKESFPLTVTSAQKNPTAFYLCASSFGQLASYEQYFGPGTRLTVT.